This T cell receptor (beta chain) appears in the sequencing data of a study of blood T cell repertoires in COVID-19. Assay used: immunoSEQ multiplex PCR; TCRdb lists only in-frame clones, some missing. The repertoire holds around 250,000 clones, with approximately 90% as singletons. The CDR3 runs to 19 residues. Trimming shortened V by 8 bases and J by 0 bases, and 26 bases separated the two germline ends. Germline V gene sequence: CDR1 LGHDT, CDR2 YNNKEL (reference sequence). This rearrangement joins TRBV3-1 (or the pseudogene TRBV3-2) to TRBJ2-4, with D maybe TRBD1 (5 bases). Input material: peripheral blood. The TCR originated in a man aged 18 to 35 with active or convalescent COVID-19. CDR3 protein: CASSVSWQGNTLAKNIQYF. For the CDR3, the DNA is TGTGCCAGCTCCGTCAGCTGGCAGGGAAACACACTAGCCAAAAACATTCAGTACTTC.